The 13 T cell receptor beta chains given below trace back to one sample, sequenced in a study of T-cell memory formation after mild COVID-19. Via MiXCR, TCRdb re-called the 5' RACE reads, giving one row per CDR3 protein. The data contain under 250,000 distinct CDR3 sequences, 15% of them singletons. Input material: PBMCs or a T cell subset sorted from them (not recorded which). The receptors were sampled from an adult woman who had mild COVID-19 (a few samples of this study predate the infection). Cell type and time point are not known.

The chain has TRBV4-2 and TRBJ1-4; TRBD1 matches 8 bases. V was clipped by 4 bases and J by 8 bases; unmatched bases: 6. Germline V CDR1 and CDR2: LGHNA, YNFKEQ. The CDR3 is made up of 14 amino acids. CDR3 in amino acids: CASSPGQGKEKLFF. The DNA of the CDR3 is TGTGCCAGCAGCCCTGGACAGGGAAAGGAAAAACTGTTTTTT.

This clonotype was observed at least ten times. V usage is TRBV2 and J usage is TRBJ2-7; weak D call: TRBD1 (6 bases). Germline V gene sequence: CDR1 SNHLY, CDR2 FYNNEI. The CDR3 sequence is 14 residues long. Deletions cut 5 bases from V and 3 bases from J, with 14 bases between. For the CDR3, the DNA is TGTGCCAGCAGTTACAGACAGGACTTCTACGAGCAGTACTTC. It encodes CASSYRQDFYEQYF.

This clonotype was counted at least ten times. The chain links TRBV6-2 or TRBV6-3 to TRBJ1-5, with no clear D. This CDR3 has 11 residues. Germline V gene lookup returns CDR1 MNHEY and CDR2 SVGEGT. V was clipped by 4 bases and J by 7 bases, with 5 bases between them. The CDR3 bases are TGTGCCAGCAGTTCGGGACAGCCCCAGCATTTT. It encodes CASSSGQPQHF.

This clonotype was counted only a few times. V and J are TRBV19 and TRBJ2-3, with TRBD2 identical over 10 bases. From germline, CDR1 is LNHDA and CDR2 SQIVND (reference sequence). V dropped 5 bases and J dropped 3; count of bases not matched to a gene: 8. The CDR3 runs 16 residues. The CDR3 region is CASSLQAGGKTDTQYF. CDR3 nucleotide sequence: TGTGCCAGTAGTCTTCAAGCGGGAGGGAAAACAGATACGCAGTATTTT.

This clonotype was seen only a few times. This chain links TRBV20-1 with TRBJ1-1; 7 bases are shared with TRBD1. J was trimmed by 1 base and V by 0 bases; bases with no gene match: 5. The CDR3 has 15 residues. CDR1 is DFQATT, CDR2 SNEGSKA, per germline (reference sequence). CDR3 in amino acids: CSARDLQGPNTEAFF. The DNA for the CDR3 is TGCAGTGCTAGAGACCTACAGGGGCCGAACACTGAAGCTTTCTTT.

This clonotype has more than one count but fewer than ten. CDR3 region: CASSSRESATREKLFF. The CDR3 coding sequence is TGCGCCAGCAGCTCCCGGGAGTCAGCAACTCGGGAAAAACTGTTTTTT. This chain links TRBV4-1 with TRBJ1-4, with unresolved D. V gave up 5 bases and J gave up 8 bases, with 21 bases separating them. This CDR3 comprises 16 residues. Germline CDR1 and CDR2: MGHRA and YSYEKL.

This chain links TRBV7-2 with TRBJ1-2; D uncertain. The germline V and J ends were trimmed by 5 bases and 4 bases, with 11 bases remaining between them. The CDR3 extends over 13 amino acids. Germline values: CDR1 SGHTA, CDR2 FQGNSA. DNA for the CDR3: TGTGCCAGCAGCCCTCTGGGATTCTATGGCTACACCTTC. The encoded protein is CASSPLGFYGYTF.

The chain employs TRBV4-1 and TRBJ1-5, with D uncertain. The CDR3 runs 15 residues. Trimming pared 4 bases from V and 2 bases from J, leaving 12 bases between. Germline V gene sequence: CDR1 MGHRA, CDR2 YSYEKL. The DNA for the CDR3 is TGCGCCAGCAGCCCCCGCGGGTTAGGCAATCAGCCCCAGCATTTT. Residues: CASSPRGLGNQPQHF.

This clonotype has just a few counts. V is TRBV12-3 or TRBV12-4 and J is TRBJ2-3, with 9 nucleotides matching TRBD1. V gave up 6 bases and J gave up 6 bases; unmatched junction bases: 7. The CDR3 spans 14 residues. The CDR3 spells CASRTGGSSDTQYF. CDR3 nucleotide sequence: TGTGCCAGCAGGACAGGGGGGAGCTCGGATACGCAGTATTTT.

In this sample, this clonotype turned up a few times. The J gene is TRBJ2-1, the V gene TRBV12-5, with 10 bases that match TRBD2. Trimming took 1 base from V and 8 from J; bases not matched to a gene: 5. The CDR3 has 15 residues. Germline values: CDR1 LGHNT, CDR2 FRNRAP. The CDR3 protein is CASGLGSGRLYEQFF. The CDR3 nucleotides read TGTGCTAGTGGTTTGGGTAGCGGGAGGCTGTATGAGCAGTTCTTC.

This clonotype has only a few counts. The gene calls are TRBV4-2 and TRBJ2-1; no definite D call. V shed 3 bases and J shed 9 bases, with 12 bases lying between them. CDR3 length: 13 residues. From germline, CDR1 is LGHNA and CDR2 YNFKEQ. In nucleotides, the CDR3 is TGTGCCAGCAGCCAGTCGGTAGATGTTGAGCAGTTCTTC. The encoded protein is CASSQSVDVEQFF.

V and J are TRBV12-3 or TRBV12-4 and TRBJ2-3, with TRBD2 matching over 13 bases. There are 16 residues in the CDR3. V dropped 3 bases and J dropped 4; count of bases not matched to a gene: 4. The chain's CDR3 is CASSLATSGGPDTQYF. The DNA for the CDR3 is TGTGCCAGCAGTTTGGCGACTAGCGGGGGGCCAGATACGCAGTATTTT.

The sample holds a few counts of this clonotype. The V and J genes are TRBV5-5 and TRBJ2-2; the D is unclear. Germline CDR1 and CDR2: SGHKS and YYEKEE (reference sequence). This CDR3 contains 13 residues. With 4 bases removed from V and 6 bases from J, the gap between germline ends came to 10 bases. CDR3 sequence (DNA): TGTGCCAGCAGCCGGTGGGGATCCGGGGAGCTGTTTTTT. It is translated as CASSRWGSGELFF.